The 30 T cell receptor beta chains below all came from one sample that was sequenced in a study of blood T cell repertoires in COVID-19. Here immunoSEQ multiplex PCR was the method, and the copy in TCRdb shows in-frame clones only, minus some. The profile shows about 210,000 clones, roughly 85% of them singletons. The sequencing sample was made of peripheral blood. These receptors all stem from a man over 45 with COVID-19, enrolled during active disease.

V usage is TRBV5-6 and J usage is TRBJ2-2; maybe TRBD2 (5 bases). The CDR3 runs 16 residues. Per the germline V gene, CDR1 is SGHDT and CDR2 is YYEEEE. Trimming stripped 1 base from V and 6 bases from J, with 16 bases between. CDR3 residues: CASSLFEGRPPGELFF. The CDR3 nucleotides read TGTGCCAGCAGCTTGTTTGAGGGCCGCCCCCCCGGGGAGCTGTTTTTT.

V is TRBV9 and J is TRBJ1-3, with D unclear. This CDR3 contains 17 residues. Germline V CDR1 and CDR2: SGDLS, YYNGEE. V was clipped by 3 bases and J by 1 base, with 17 bases between them. Here the CDR3 DNA reads TGTGCCAGCAGCGGAGCGGAGGGTGCCCCATCTGGAAACACCATATATTTT. Amino acids: CASSGAEGAPSGNTIYF.

The J gene is TRBJ2-3, the V gene TRBV3-1 (or the pseudogene TRBV3-2); a possible D gene is TRBD2 (5 bases). Germline V CDR1 and CDR2: LGHDT, YNNKEL (reference sequence). Trimming left V 0 bases short and J 0 bases short, with 10 bases between. This CDR3 region has 16 residues. In DNA, the CDR3 is TGTGCCAGCAGCCAAGATACGACTATTAGCACAGATACGCAGTATTTT. It codes for CASSQDTTISTDTQYF.

This chain connects TRBV3-1 (or the pseudogene TRBV3-2) to TRBJ2-7; perhaps TRBD1 as D (7 bases). Germline-derived CDR1 and CDR2 are LGHDT and YNNKEL (reference sequence). Trimming stripped 6 bases from V and 5 bases from J, with 14 bases between. The CDR3 is 13 amino acids. CDR3 DNA: TGTGCCAGCAGAGAACAGGGGAGGAACGAGCAGTACTTC. Protein product: CASREQGRNEQYF.

A few counts support this clone. The gene calls are TRBV27 and TRBJ2-5; 16 bases fit TRBD2. CDR3 size: 19 residues. Germline-derived CDR1 and CDR2 are MNHEY and SMNVEV (reference sequence). The V and J ends lost 5 bases and 5 bases, in that order; junction bases with no gene match: 14. CDR3 in amino acids: CASSLFTGTSGGAGETQYF. CDR3 in DNA: TGTGCCAGCAGTCTCTTCACCGGGACTAGCGGGGGGGCGGGTGAGACCCAGTACTTC.

This CDR3 reads CASSFGGLDYGYTF. The DNA for the CDR3 is TGTGCCAGCAGTTTCGGCGGCCTTGACTATGGCTACACCTTC. The rearrangement joins TRBV27 to TRBJ1-2, with D hard to call. CDR3 length: 14 residues. From germline, CDR1 is MNHEY and CDR2 SMNVEV (reference sequence). The germline V and J ends were trimmed by 3 bases and 3 bases, with 11 bases remaining between them.

The chain carries TRBV5-1 and TRBJ2-7; TRBD1 agrees at 11 bases. This CDR3 region has 16 residues. Germline CDR1 reads SGHRS; CDR2 reads YFSETQ. J was trimmed by 3 bases and V by 2 bases; bases with no gene match: 7. For the CDR3, the DNA is TGCGCCAGCAGCTTAAGTCCGGGACAGGGGGGCTACGAGCAGTACTTC. This codes for CASSLSPGQGGYEQYF.

The chain combines TRBV3-1 (or the pseudogene TRBV3-2) with TRBJ2-4; D unresolved. The CDR3 contains 11 residues. V was trimmed by 1 base and J by 8 bases, leaving 3 bases between them. Looked up from germline, CDR1 is LGHDT and CDR2 is YNNKEL (reference sequence). The CDR3, as DNA: TGTGCCAGCAGCCAAGTCGACATTCAGTACTTC. Translating it yields CASSQVDIQYF.

The rearrangement links TRBV7-2 to TRBJ2-7; 7 positions match TRBD1. The CDR3 loop spans 18 amino acids. Germline assignment: CDR1 SGHTA and CDR2 FQGNSA. The junction had 18 bases not matched to a gene; V was cut back by 1 base and J by 6 bases. The CDR3 DNA follows: TGTGCCAGCAGCTTAGGGGTGGCAGGGGGTAGTTTTCAGTCCGAGCAGTACTTC. This encodes CASSLGVAGGSFQSEQYF. The full variable domain, in which reference TRBV7-2 and TRBJ2-7 provide the parts outside the CDR3, is GAGVSQSPSNKVTEKGKDVELRCDPISGHTALYWYRQSLGQGLEFLIYFQGNSAPDKSGLPSDRFSAERTGGSVSTLTIQRTQQEDSAVYLCASSLGVAGGSFQSEQYFGPGTRLTVT.

This clone appeared a single time. The chain has TRBV30 and TRBJ1-5; TRBD1 aligns across 10 bases. V lost 0 bases, J lost 6 bases, and 8 bases stayed unmatched. This CDR3 comprises 16 residues. Germline loops: CDR1 GTSNPN, CDR2 SVGIG (reference sequence). Here the CDR3 reads CAWSVQGGQGVQPQHF. The CDR3 bases are TGTGCCTGGAGTGTACAAGGTGGACAGGGGGTTCAGCCCCAGCATTTT.

This clone has only one observation. The gene calls are TRBV11-2 and TRBJ1-1, with D maybe TRBD1 (6 bases). Germline loops: CDR1 SGHAT, CDR2 FQNNGV. The CDR3 consists of 17 residues. The V end was cut by 5 bases, the J end by 1 base, with 20 bases between. The CDR3 here is CASSPTQTGTRNTEAFF. CDR3 DNA sequence: TGTGCCAGCAGCCCAACCCAAACCGGGACACGGAACACTGAAGCTTTCTTT. Drawing the rest from reference TRBV11-2 and TRBJ1-1, the complete variable domain is EAGVAQSPRYKIIEKRQSVAFWCNPISGHATLYWYQQILGQGPKLLIQFQNNGVVDDSQLPKDRFSAERLKGVDSTLKIQPAKLEDSAVYLCASSPTQTGTRNTEAFFGQGTRLTVV.

This chain links TRBV27 with TRBJ2-3, with 10 bases that match TRBD2. V lost 2 bases to trimming and J lost 6 bases; unmatched junction nucleotides: 5. Germline lookup yields CDR1 MNHEY and CDR2 SMNVEV (reference sequence). This CDR3 is built from 15 residues. The CDR3 coding sequence is TGTGCCAGCAGTTTACCCGCTAGCGGGGGTGATACGCAGTATTTT. It encodes CASSLPASGGDTQYF.

The chain joins TRBV5-4 to TRBJ1-2; weak D call: TRBD1 (6 bases). V lost 4 bases and J lost 8, with 15 bases in between. The CDR3 has 13 amino acids. CDR1 is SGHNT and CDR2 is YYREEE in the germline V gene (reference sequence). In DNA form, the CDR3 reads TGTGCCAGCAGCCCCCCTACAGGGTACGGCTACACCTTC. This gives the protein CASSPPTGYGYTF.

Turning to this clone: Other DNA variants within this sample encode the same CDR3. The J gene is TRBJ2-2, the V gene TRBV10-1, with TRBD1 matching 9 bases. The CDR3 is 15 amino acids. V lost 6 bases to trimming and J lost 5 bases; unmatched junction nucleotides: 7. CDR1 is WNHNN and CDR2 is SYGVQD in the germline V gene (reference sequence). The chain's CDR3 is CASRAGTGSTGELFF. CDR3 in DNA: TGCGCCAGCAGAGCAGGGACAGGGAGTACCGGGGAGCTGTTTTTT.

The chain recombines TRBV5-1 with TRBJ2-2; 10 positions match TRBD1. The CDR3 loop spans 15 amino acids. Losses at the gene ends were 2 bases for V and 6 bases for J; bases not matched to a gene: 4. Germline lookup yields CDR1 SGHRS and CDR2 YFSETQ. In nucleotides, the CDR3 is TGCGCCAGCAGCTTTCTGGGACAGGGGCCCGGGGAGCTGTTTTTT. Protein: CASSFLGQGPGELFF.

The chain employs TRBV24-1 and TRBJ1-2; 8 nucleotides agree with TRBD1. CDR1 and CDR2 (germline): KGHDR, SFDVKD. V shed 4 bases and J 9 bases; nucleotides not matched to a gene: 15. The CDR3 is made up of 16 amino acids. The CDR3 protein is CATSDLKTGEPDSYTF. The CDR3 nucleotides are TGTGCCACCAGTGACCTCAAGACAGGGGAGCCAGATAGCTACACCTTC.

This clone was found once. The genes are TRBV14 and TRBJ1-3; D not certain. The CDR3 has 15 amino acids. Deletions cut 0 bases from V and 2 bases from J, with 8 bases between. Germline CDR1 reads SGHDN; CDR2 reads FVKESK. CDR3 in DNA: TGTGCCAGCAGCCAAGACCTAACCGCTGGAAACACCATATATTTT. Its translation: CASSQDLTAGNTIYF.

The gene calls are TRBV11-3 and TRBJ2-2, with TRBD2 matching 9 bases. CDR1 and CDR2 (germline): SGHNT, YENEEA. CDR3 length: 17 residues. V lost 5 bases to trimming and J lost 0 bases; unmatched junction nucleotides: 7. CDR3: CASSPTASGTNTGELFF. The CDR3 bases are TGTGCCAGCAGCCCAACGGCTAGCGGGACGAACACCGGGGAGCTGTTTTTT.

The rearrangement links TRBV7-8 to TRBJ2-3; TRBD2 agrees at 13 bases. The V segment lost 6 bases and the J segment 0 bases; nucleotides outside the gene matches: 6. CDR3 length: 17 amino acids. CDR1 is SGHVS, CDR2 FQNEAQ, per germline. CDR3 in DNA: TGTGCCAGCAGGCTAGGGACTAGCGGGACCAGCACAGATACGCAGTATTTT. Its translation: CASRLGTSGTSTDTQYF.

The CDR3 sequence: CASTGQGNTEAFF. CDR3 nucleotide sequence: TGTGCCAGCACTGGACAGGGGAACACTGAAGCTTTCTTT. This chain links TRBV12-3 or TRBV12-4 with TRBJ1-1, with 8 bases fitting TRBD1. The V gene end was trimmed by 7 bases and the J gene end by 1 base; junction bases not matched to a gene: 2. The length of the CDR3 is 13 residues.

The gene calls are TRBV30 and TRBJ1-1; 8 nucleotides agree with TRBD1. The CDR3 covers 13 residues. V shed 7 bases and J 0 bases; nucleotides not matched to a gene: 4. Germline V gene data show CDR1 as GTSNPN and CDR2 as SVGIG (reference sequence). The CDR3 reads CASQGAMNTEAFF. Written as DNA, the CDR3 is TGTGCCTCCCAGGGGGCCATGAACACTGAAGCTTTCTTT.

This clone was detected once. This chain joins TRBV5-1 and TRBJ1-4, with 9 bases matching TRBD1. Germline trimming cut 4 bases from V and 7 bases from J; bases unmatched to any gene: 11. Per the germline V gene, CDR1 is SGHRS and CDR2 is YFSETQ. The CDR3 consists of 16 residues. CDR3: CASSEGQGSGSEKLFF. In DNA, the CDR3 is TGCGCCAGCAGCGAGGGACAGGGATCCGGTAGTGAAAAACTGTTTTTT.

The rearrangement links TRBV7-9 to TRBJ2-2; D perhaps matches TRBD1 (6 bases). CDR1 is SEHNR and CDR2 is FQNEAQ in the germline V gene (reference sequence). Trimming took 6 bases from V and 3 from J, leaving 11 bases between them. The length of the CDR3 is 14 residues. The CDR3 DNA reads as TGTGCCAGCAGTGAACAGGGAGACACCGGGGAGCTGTTTTTT. Translated: CASSEQGDTGELFF. The variable domain in full, completed from reference TRBV7-9 and TRBJ2-2, reads DTGVSQNPRHKITKRGQNVTFRCDPISEHNRLYWYRQTLGQGPEFLTYFQNEAQLEKSRLLSDRFSAERPKGSFSTLEIQRTEQGDSAMYLCASSEQGDTGELFFGEGSRLTVL.

The chain carries TRBV11-3 and TRBJ2-7, with 7 positions matching TRBD1. Germline CDR1 and CDR2: SGHNT and YENEEA. CDR3 length: 13 residues. J gave up 7 bases and V 4 bases, and 7 bases lay outside the gene matches. CDR3 nucleotide sequence: TGTGCCAGCAGCTACCGACAGGGAGAGGAGCAGTACTTC. This sequence encodes CASSYRQGEEQYF.

This sequence joins TRBV10-3 and TRBJ2-5; 9 bases are a match to TRBD2. Trimming took 5 bases from V and 5 from J; bases not matched to a gene: 6. This CDR3 region has 14 residues. Germline-derived CDR1 and CDR2 are ENHRY and SYGVKD. DNA of the CDR3: TGTGCCATCAGTTTAGCGGGGGCCCAGGAGACCCAGTACTTC. This encodes CAISLAGAQETQYF.

The count of this clone is one. The chain carries TRBV9 and TRBJ1-4, with 10 bases lining up with TRBD1. The CDR3 runs to 16 residues. J was trimmed by 5 bases and V by 0 bases; bases with no gene match: 4. CDR1 is SGDLS and CDR2 is YYNGEE in the germline V gene. This CDR3 is CASSVGDRGPNEKLFF. CDR3 sequence (DNA): TGTGCCAGCAGCGTAGGAGACAGGGGGCCGAATGAAAAACTGTTTTTT.

The chain employs TRBV19 and TRBJ1-5; 7 bases fit TRBD1. V shed 7 bases and J 8 bases; nucleotides not matched to a gene: 11. The CDR3 runs to 14 residues. The germline V gene has CDR1 LNHDA and CDR2 SQIVND (reference sequence). As DNA, the CDR3 is TGTGCCAGTACCAAAGACAGGGTGGTAGAGCCCCAGCATTTT. Translation gives CASTKDRVVEPQHF.

The table lists this clone with a few counts. V is TRBV7-9 and J is TRBJ1-4; the match to TRBD1 covers 9 bases. V lost 5 bases and J lost 4; bases outside the gene matches: 5. This CDR3 is 15 amino acids long. Germline V lookup: CDR1 SEHNR, CDR2 FQNEAQ (reference sequence). CDR3 in DNA: TGTGCCAGCAGCGGACAGGGGATACTTAATGAAAAACTGTTTTTT. Protein: CASSGQGILNEKLFF.

V is TRBV7-2 and J is TRBJ2-7, with 11 bases aligning to TRBD2. The CDR3 is made up of 15 amino acids. Germline assignment: CDR1 SGHTA and CDR2 FQGNSA. With V trimmed by 5 bases and J by 5 bases, 8 bases remained unmatched. This chain's CDR3 is CASSTASGGFHEQYF. CDR3 DNA: TGTGCCAGCAGCACCGCTAGCGGGGGGTTCCACGAGCAGTACTTC.

The chain carries TRBV7-9 and TRBJ1-6; possible D gene TRBD1, 5 bases. CDR1 is SEHNR and CDR2 is FQNEAQ in the germline V gene (reference sequence). The CDR3 length is 13 residues. V lost 8 bases and J lost 4, with 9 bases in between. The CDR3 sequence is CASQGEYNSPLHF. CDR3 in DNA: TGTGCCAGCCAGGGTGAATATAATTCACCCCTCCACTTT.